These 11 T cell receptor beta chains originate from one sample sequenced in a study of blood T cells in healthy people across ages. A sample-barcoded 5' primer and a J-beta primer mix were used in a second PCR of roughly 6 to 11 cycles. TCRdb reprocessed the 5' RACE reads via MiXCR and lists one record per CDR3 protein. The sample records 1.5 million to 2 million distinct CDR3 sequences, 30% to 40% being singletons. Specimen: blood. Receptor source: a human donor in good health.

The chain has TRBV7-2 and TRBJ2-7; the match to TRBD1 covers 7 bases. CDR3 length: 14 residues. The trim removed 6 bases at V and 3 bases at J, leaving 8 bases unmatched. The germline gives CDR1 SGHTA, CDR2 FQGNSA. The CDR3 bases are TGTGCCAGCAGTTTTAGACAGGGAGACTACGAGCAGTACTTC. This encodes CASSFRQGDYEQYF.

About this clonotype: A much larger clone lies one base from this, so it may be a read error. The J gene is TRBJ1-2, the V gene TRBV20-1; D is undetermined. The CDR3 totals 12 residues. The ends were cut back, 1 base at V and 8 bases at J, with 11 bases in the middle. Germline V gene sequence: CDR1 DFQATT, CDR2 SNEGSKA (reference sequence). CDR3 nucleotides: TGCAGTGCTAGAGCCGGGCAGCAGGGCTACACCTTC. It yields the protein CSARAGQQGYTF.

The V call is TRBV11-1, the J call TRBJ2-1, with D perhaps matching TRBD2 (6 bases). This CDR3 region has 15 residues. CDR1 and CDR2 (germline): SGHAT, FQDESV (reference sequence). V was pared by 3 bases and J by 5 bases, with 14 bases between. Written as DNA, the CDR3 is TGTGCCAGCAGCTTTGTACGGGACTTTAACAATGAGCAGTTCTTC. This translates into CASSFVRDFNNEQFF.

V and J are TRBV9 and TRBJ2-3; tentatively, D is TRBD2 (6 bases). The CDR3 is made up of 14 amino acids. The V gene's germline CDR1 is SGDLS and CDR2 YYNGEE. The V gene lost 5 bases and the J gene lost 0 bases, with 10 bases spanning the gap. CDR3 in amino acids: CASSEGGSTDTQYF. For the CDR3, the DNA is TGTGCCAGCAGTGAAGGAGGGAGCACAGATACGCAGTATTTT.

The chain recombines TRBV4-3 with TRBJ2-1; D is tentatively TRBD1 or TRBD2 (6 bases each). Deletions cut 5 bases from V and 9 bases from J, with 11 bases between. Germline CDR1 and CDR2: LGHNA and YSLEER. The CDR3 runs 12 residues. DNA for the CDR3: TGCGCCAGCAGCAGAGGAGGGGGTGAGCAGTTCTTC. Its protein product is CASSRGGGEQFF.

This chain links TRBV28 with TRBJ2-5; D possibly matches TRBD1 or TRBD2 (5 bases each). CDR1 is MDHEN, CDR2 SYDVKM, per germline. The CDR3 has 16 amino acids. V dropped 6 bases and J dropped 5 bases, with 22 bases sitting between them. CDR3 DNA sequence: TGTGCCAGCAGCACCGAAGGGGAGACACTAAGGGAGACCCAGTACTTC. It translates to CASSTEGETLRETQYF.

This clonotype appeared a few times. CDR3 nucleotide sequence: TGCAGTGCTCCATCATTTAGCTCCTATAATTCACCCCTCCACTTT. It is translated as CSAPSFSSYNSPLHF. The chain carries TRBV20-1 and TRBJ1-6, with D hard to call. This CDR3 contains 15 residues. Trimming stripped 5 bases from V and 0 bases from J, with 11 bases between. Germline CDR1 DFQATT, CDR2 SNEGSKA (reference sequence).

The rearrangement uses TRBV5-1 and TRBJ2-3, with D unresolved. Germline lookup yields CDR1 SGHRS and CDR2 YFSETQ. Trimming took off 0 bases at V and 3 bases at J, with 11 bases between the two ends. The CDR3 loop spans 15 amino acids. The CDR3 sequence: CASSLEAVRTDTQYF. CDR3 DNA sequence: TGCGCCAGCAGCTTGGAAGCAGTGAGGACAGATACGCAGTATTTT.

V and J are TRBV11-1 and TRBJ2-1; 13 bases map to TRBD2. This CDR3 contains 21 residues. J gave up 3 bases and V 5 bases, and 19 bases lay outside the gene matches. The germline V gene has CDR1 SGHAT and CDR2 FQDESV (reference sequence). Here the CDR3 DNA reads TGTGCCAGCAGCCGTCAATCGGGACTAGCGGGGCGATCAAGTTTCTACAATGAGCAGTTCTTC. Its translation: CASSRQSGLAGRSSFYNEQFF.

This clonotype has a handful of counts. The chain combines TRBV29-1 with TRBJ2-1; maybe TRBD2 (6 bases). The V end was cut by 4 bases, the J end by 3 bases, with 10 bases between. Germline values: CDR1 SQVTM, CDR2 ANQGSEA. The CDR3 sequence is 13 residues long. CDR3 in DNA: TGCAGCGTTGCTGAGACTAGCTACAATGAGCAGTTCTTC. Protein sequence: CSVAETSYNEQFF.

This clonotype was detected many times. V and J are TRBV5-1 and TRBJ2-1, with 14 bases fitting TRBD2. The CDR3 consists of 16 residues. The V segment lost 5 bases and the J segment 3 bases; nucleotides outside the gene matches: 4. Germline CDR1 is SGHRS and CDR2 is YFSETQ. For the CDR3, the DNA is TGCGCCAGCAGGGGGACTAGCGGGGGCCGCTACAATGAGCAGTTCTTC. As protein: CASRGTSGGRYNEQFF.